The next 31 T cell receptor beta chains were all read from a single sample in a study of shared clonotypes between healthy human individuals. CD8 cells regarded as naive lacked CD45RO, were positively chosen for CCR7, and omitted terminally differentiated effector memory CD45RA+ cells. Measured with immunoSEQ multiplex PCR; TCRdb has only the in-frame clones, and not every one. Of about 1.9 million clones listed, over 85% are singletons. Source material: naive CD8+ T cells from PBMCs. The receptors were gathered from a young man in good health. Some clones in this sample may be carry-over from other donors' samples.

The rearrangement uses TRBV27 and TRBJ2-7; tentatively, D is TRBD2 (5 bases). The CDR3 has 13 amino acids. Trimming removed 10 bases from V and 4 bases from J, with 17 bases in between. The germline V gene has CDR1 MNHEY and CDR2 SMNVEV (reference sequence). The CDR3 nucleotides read TGTGCCACCGGGAATGGCGCCGGGTACGAGCAGTACTTC. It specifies CATGNGAGYEQYF.

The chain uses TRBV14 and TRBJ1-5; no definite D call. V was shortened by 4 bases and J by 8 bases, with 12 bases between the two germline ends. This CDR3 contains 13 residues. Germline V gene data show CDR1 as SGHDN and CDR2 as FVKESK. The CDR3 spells CASSRGRTEPQHF. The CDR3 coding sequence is TGTGCCAGCAGCCGAGGAAGAACTGAGCCCCAGCATTTT.

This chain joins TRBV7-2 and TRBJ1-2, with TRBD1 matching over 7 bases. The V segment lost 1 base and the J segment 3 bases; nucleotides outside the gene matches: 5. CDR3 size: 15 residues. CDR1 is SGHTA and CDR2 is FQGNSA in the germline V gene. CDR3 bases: TGTGCCAGCAGCTTAGATCGGGACAGTGACTATGGCTACACCTTC. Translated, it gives CASSLDRDSDYGYTF.

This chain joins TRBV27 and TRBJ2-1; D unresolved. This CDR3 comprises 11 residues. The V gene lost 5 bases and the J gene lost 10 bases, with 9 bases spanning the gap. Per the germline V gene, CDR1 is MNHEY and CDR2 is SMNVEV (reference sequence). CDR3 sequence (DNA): TGTGCCAGCAGTCACTACGGGGAGCAGTTCTTC. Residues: CASSHYGEQFF.

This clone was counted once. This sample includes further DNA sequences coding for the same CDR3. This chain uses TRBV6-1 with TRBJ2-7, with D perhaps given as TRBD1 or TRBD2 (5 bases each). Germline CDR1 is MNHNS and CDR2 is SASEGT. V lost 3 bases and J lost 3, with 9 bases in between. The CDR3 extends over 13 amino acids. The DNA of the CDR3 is TGTGCCAGCAGTGAGGGACCCAGCTACGAGCAGTACTTC. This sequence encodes CASSEGPSYEQYF.

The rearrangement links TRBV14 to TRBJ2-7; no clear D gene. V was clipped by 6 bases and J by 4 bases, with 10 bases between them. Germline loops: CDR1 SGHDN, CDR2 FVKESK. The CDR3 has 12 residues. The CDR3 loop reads CASSRPRYEQYF. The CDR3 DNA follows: TGTGCCAGCAGTCGTCCTCGGTACGAGCAGTACTTC. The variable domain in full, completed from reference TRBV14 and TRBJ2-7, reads EAGVTQFPSHSVIEKGQTVTLRCDPISGHDNLYWYRRVMGKEIKFLLHFVKESKQDESGMPNNRFLAERTGGTYSTLKVQPAELEDSGVYFCASSRPRYEQYFGPGTRLTVT.

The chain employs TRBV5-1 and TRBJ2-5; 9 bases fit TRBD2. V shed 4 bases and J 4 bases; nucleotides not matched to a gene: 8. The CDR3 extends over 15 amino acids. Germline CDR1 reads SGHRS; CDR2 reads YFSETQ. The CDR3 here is CASSSTSGPGETQYF. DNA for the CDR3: TGCGCCAGCAGCAGCACTAGCGGGCCGGGAGAGACCCAGTACTTC.

The CDR3 is CASSVDKSSYNEQFF. The CDR3 nucleotides are TGTGCCAGCAGCGTAGACAAGAGCTCCTACAATGAGCAGTTCTTC. The chain joins TRBV9 to TRBJ2-1; D is unclear. Deletions cut 0 bases from V and 0 bases from J, with 7 bases between. Germline V gene data show CDR1 as SGDLS and CDR2 as YYNGEE. This CDR3 spans 15 amino acids.

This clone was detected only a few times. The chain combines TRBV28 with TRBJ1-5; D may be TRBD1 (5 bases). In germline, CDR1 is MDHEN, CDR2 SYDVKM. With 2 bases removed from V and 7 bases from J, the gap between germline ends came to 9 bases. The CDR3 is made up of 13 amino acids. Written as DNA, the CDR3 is TGTGCCAGCAGTTTAATTAGGGGACAGCCCCAGCATTTT. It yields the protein CASSLIRGQPQHF.

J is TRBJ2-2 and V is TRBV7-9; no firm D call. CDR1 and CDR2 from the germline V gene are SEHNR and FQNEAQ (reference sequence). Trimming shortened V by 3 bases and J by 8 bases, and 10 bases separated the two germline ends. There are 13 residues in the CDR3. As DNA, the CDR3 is TGTGCCAGCAGCTTCCCTGGAAGGGGGGAGCTGTTTTTT. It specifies CASSFPGRGELFF.

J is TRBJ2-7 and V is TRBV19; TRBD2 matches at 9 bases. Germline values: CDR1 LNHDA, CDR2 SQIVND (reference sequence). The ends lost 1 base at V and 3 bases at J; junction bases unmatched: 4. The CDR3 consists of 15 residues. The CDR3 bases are TGTGCCAGTAGTATAGGTAGCGGGGGCGACTACGAGCAGTACTTC. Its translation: CASSIGSGGDYEQYF.

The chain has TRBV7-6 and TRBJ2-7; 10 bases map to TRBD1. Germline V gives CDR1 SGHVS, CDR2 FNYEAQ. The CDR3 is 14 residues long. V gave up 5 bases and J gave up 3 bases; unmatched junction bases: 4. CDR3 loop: CASSERDRGYEQYF. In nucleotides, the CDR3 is TGTGCCAGCAGCGAACGGGACAGGGGCTACGAGCAGTACTTC.

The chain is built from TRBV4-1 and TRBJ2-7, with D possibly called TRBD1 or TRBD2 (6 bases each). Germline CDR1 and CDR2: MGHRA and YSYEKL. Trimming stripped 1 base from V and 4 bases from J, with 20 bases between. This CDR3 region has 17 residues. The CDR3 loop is CASSQGGASEMGYEQYF. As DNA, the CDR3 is TGCGCCAGCAGCCAAGGGGGGGCTAGCGAGATGGGGTACGAGCAGTACTTC.

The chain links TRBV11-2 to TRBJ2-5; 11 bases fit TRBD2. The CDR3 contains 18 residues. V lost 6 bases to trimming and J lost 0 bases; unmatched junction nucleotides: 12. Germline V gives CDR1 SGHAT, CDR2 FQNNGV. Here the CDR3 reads CASRHGTSGLEYQETQYF. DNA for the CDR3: TGTGCCAGCAGGCATGGGACTAGCGGCTTAGAGTACCAAGAGACCCAGTACTTC.

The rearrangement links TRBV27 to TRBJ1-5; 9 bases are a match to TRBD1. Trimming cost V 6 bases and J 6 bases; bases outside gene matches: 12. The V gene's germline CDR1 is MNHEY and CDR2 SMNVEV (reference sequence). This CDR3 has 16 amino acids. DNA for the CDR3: TGTGCCAGCAGCTCCATACTGGGACAGGGAGTTCAGCCCCAGCATTTT. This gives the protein CASSSILGQGVQPQHF.

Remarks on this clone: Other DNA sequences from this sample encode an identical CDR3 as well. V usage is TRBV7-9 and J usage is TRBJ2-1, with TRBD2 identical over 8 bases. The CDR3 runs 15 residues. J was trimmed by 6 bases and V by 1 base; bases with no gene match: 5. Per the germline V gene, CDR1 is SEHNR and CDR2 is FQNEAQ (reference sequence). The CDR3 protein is CASSLVAGGGNEQFF. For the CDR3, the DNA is TGTGCCAGCAGCTTAGTGGCGGGGGGCGGCAATGAGCAGTTCTTC.

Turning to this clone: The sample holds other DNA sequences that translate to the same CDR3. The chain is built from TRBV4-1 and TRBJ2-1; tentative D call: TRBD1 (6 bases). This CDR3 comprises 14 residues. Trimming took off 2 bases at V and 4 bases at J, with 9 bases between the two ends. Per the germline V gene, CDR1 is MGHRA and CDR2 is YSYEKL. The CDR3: CASSQRQGYNEQFF. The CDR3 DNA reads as TGCGCCAGCAGCCAAAGGCAGGGGTACAATGAGCAGTTCTTC.

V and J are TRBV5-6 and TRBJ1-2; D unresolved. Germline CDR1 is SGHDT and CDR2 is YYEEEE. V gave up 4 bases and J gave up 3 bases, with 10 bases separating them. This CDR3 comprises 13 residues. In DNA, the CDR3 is TGTGCCAGCAGCGCCGGGCTCCACTATGGCTACACCTTC. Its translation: CASSAGLHYGYTF.

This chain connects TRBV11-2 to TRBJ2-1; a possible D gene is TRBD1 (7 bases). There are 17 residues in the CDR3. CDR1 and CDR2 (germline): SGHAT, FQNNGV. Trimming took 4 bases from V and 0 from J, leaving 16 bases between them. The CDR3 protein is CASSSEGAPSSYNEQFF. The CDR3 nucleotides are TGTGCCAGCAGCTCGGAGGGGGCGCCGAGCTCCTACAATGAGCAGTTCTTC.

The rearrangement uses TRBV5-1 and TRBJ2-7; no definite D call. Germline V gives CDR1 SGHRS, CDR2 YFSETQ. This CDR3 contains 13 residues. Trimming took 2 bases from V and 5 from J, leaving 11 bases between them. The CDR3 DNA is TGCGCCAGCAGCTTCTTCGGCCGGGACGAGCAGTACTTC. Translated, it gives CASSFFGRDEQYF.

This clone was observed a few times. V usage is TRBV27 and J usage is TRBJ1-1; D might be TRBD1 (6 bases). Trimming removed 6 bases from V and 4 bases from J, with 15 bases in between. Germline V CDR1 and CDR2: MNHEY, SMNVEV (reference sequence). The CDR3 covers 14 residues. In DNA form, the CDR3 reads TGTGCCAGCAGCCCATCGGGACATCTCACTGAAGCTTTCTTT. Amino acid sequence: CASSPSGHLTEAFF.

Written as DNA, the CDR3 is TGTGCCAGCAGCGATCGACTAGCGGGAGGGCCAGGTACCGGGGAGCTGTTTTTT. It is translated as CASSDRLAGGPGTGELFF. This chain connects TRBV9 to TRBJ2-2, with 14 bases that match TRBD2. Trimming cost V 3 bases and J 5 bases; bases outside gene matches: 9. The germline V gene encodes CDR1 SGDLS and CDR2 YYNGEE. CDR3 size: 18 residues. Drawing the rest from reference TRBV9 and TRBJ2-2, the complete variable domain is DSGVTQTPKHLITATGQRVTLRCSPRSGDLSVYWYQQSLDQGLQFLIQYYNGEERAKGNILERFSAQQFPDLHSELNLSSLELGDSALYFCASSDRLAGGPGTGELFFGEGSRLTVL.

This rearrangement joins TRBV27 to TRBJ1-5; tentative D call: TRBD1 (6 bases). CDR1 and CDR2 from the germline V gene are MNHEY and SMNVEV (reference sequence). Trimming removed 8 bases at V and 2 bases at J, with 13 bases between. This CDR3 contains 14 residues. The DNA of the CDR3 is TGTGCCAGCCAAATCAGGGGTGGCAATCAGCCCCAGCATTTT. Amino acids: CASQIRGGNQPQHF.

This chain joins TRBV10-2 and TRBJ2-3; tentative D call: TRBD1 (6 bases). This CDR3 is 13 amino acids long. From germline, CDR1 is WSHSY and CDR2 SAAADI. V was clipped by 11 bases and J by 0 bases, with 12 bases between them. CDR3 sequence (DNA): TGCGCCGGATTCGACAGGAGCACAGATACGCAGTATTTT. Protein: CAGFDRSTDTQYF.

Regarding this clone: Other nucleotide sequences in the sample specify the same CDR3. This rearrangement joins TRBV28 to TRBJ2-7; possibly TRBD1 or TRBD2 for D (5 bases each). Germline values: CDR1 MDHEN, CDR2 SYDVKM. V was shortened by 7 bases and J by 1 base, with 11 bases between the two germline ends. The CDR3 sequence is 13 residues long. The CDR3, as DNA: TGTGCCAGCACCGGGACGGGATCCTACGAGCAGTACTTC. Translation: CASTGTGSYEQYF.

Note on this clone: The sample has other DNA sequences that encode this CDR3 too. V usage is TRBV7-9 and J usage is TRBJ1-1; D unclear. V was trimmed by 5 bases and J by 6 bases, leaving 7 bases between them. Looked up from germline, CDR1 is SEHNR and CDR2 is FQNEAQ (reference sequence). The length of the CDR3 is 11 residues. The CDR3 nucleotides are TGTGCCAGCAGCCTCGCCCCTGAAGCTTTCTTT. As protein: CASSLAPEAFF.

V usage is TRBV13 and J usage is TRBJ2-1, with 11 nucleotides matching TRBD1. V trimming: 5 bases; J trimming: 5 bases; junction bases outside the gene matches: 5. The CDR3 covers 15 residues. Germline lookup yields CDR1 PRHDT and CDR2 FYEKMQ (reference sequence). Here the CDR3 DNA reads TGTGCCAGCAGCGGCCGGACAGGGGGCCACAATGAGCAGTTCTTC. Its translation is CASSGRTGGHNEQFF.

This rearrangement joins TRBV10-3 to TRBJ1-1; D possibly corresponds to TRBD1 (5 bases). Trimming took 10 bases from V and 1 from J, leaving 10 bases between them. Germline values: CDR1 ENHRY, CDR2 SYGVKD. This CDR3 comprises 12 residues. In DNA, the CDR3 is TGTGCCACTGGACATGCGAACACTGAAGCTTTCTTT. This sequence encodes CATGHANTEAFF.

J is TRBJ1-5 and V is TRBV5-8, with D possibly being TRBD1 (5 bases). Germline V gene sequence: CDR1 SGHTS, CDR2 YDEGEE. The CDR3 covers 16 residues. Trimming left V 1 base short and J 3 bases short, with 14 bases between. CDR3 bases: TGTGCCAGCAGCTTGCGGTGGGGCGGCAACAATCAGCCCCAGCATTTT. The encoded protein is CASSLRWGGNNQPQHF.

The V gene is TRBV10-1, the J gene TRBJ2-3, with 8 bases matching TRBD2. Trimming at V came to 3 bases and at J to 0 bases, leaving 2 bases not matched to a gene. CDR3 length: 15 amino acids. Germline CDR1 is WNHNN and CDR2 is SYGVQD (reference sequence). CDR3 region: CASSDGGRSTDTQYF. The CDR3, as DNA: TGCGCCAGCAGTGATGGCGGGAGGAGCACAGATACGCAGTATTTT.

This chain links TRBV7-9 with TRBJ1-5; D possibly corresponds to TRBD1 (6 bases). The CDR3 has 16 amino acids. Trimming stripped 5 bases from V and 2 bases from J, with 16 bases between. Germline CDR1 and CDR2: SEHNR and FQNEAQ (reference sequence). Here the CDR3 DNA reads TGTGCCAGCAGCGGTCCGGGGGGGCAGGGCAATCAGCCCCAGCATTTT. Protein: CASSGPGGQGNQPQHF.